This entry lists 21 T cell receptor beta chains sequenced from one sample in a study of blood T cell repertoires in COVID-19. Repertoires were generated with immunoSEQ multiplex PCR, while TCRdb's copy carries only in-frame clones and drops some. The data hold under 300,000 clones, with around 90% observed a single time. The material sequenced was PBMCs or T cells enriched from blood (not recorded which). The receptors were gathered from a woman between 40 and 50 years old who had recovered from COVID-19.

CDR3 protein: CASSLHSGRASETQYF. CDR3 coding DNA: TGCGCCAGCAGCCTCCATAGCGGGAGGGCCTCTGAGACCCAGTACTTC. The chain links TRBV5-1 to TRBJ2-5; 11 bases are shared with TRBD2. Germline V gives CDR1 SGHRS, CDR2 YFSETQ. The CDR3 covers 16 residues. V was clipped by 4 bases and J by 5 bases; unmatched bases: 10. Based on the CDR3 plus reference TRBV5-1 and TRBJ2-5, the full variable domain is KAGVTQTPRYLIKTRGQQVTLSCSPISGHRSVSWYQQTPGQGLQFLFEYFSETQRNKGNFPGRFSGRQFSNSRSEMNVSTLELGDSALYLCASSLHSGRASETQYFGPGTRLLVL.

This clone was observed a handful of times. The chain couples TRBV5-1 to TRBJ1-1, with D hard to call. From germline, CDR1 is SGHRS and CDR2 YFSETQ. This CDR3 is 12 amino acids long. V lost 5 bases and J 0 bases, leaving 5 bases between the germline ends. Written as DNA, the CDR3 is TGCGCCAGCAGTGAGCTGAACACTGAAGCTTTCTTT. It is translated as CASSELNTEAFF.

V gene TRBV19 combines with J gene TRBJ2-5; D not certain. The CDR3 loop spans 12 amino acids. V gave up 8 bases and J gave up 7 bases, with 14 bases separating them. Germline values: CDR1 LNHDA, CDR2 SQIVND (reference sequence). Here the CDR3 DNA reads TGTGCCAGTGCCAACTTCCCAGGGACCCAGTACTTC. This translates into CASANFPGTQYF.

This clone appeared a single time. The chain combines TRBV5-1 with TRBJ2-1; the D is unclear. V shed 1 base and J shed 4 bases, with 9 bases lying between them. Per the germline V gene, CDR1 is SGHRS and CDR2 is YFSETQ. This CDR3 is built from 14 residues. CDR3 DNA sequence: TGCGCCAGCAGCTTGTCTCCCCCTTACAATGAGCAGTTCTTC. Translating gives CASSLSPPYNEQFF. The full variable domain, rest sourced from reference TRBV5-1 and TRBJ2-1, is KAGVTQTPRYLIKTRGQQVTLSCSPISGHRSVSWYQQTPGQGLQFLFEYFSETQRNKGNFPGRFSGRQFSNSRSEMNVSTLELGDSALYLCASSLSPPYNEQFFGPGTRLTVL.

CDR3 sequence (DNA): TGTGCCAGCAGCGCGCTTATAACAGGGCTGGCCTCTGGGGCCAACGTCCTGACTTTC. It encodes CASSALITGLASGANVLTF. The gene calls are TRBV3-1 (or the pseudogene TRBV3-2) and TRBJ2-6, with D perhaps matching TRBD1 (6 bases). The V gene lost 5 bases and the J gene lost 0 bases, with 20 bases spanning the gap. Germline loops: CDR1 LGHDT, CDR2 YNNKEL (reference sequence). This CDR3 region has 19 residues.

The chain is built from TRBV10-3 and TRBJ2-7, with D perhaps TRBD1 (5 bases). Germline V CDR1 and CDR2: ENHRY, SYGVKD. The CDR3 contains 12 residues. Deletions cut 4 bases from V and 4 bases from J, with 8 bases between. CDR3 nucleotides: TGTGCCATCAGTGGACAGTCTTACGAGCAGTACTTC. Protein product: CAISGQSYEQYF.

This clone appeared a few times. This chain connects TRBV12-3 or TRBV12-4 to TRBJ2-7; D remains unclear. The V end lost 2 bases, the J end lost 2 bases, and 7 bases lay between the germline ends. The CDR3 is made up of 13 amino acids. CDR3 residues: CASSLFGTYEQYF. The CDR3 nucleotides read TGTGCCAGCAGTTTATTTGGCACCTACGAGCAGTACTTC.

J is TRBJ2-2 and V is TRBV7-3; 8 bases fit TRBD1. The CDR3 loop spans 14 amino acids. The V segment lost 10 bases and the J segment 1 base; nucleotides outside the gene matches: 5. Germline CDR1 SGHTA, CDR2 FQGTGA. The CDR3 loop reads CATRGQGNTGELFF. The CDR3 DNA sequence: TGTGCCACCCGAGGACAGGGGAACACCGGGGAGCTGTTTTTT. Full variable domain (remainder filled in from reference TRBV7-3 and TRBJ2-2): GAGVSQTPSNKVTEKGKYVELRCDPISGHTALYWYRQSLGQGPEFLIYFQGTGAADDSGLPNDRFFAVRPEGSVSTLKIQRTERGDSAVYLCATRGQGNTGELFFGEGSRLTVL.

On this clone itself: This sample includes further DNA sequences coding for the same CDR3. DNA of the CDR3: TGTGCCAGCAGCCGGGGGACGAACACCGGGGAGCTGTTTTTT. This codes for CASSRGTNTGELFF. This chain joins TRBV11-3 and TRBJ2-2; D might be TRBD2 (6 bases). Germline V CDR1 and CDR2: SGHNT, YENEEA. This CDR3 has 14 residues. V gave up 5 bases and J gave up 0 bases, with 7 bases separating them.

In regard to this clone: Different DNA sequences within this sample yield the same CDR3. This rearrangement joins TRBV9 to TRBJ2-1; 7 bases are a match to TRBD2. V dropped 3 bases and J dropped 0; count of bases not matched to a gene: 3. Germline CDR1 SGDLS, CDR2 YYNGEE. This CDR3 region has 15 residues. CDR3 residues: CASSAIAGSYNEQFF. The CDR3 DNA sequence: TGTGCCAGCAGCGCTATAGCGGGCTCCTACAATGAGCAGTTCTTC.

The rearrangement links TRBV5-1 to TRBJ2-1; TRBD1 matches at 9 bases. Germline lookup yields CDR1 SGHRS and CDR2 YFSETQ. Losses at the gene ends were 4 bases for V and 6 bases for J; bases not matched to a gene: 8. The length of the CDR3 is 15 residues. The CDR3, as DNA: TGCGCCAGCAGCCCTAGGGGGGGACAGGGCAATGAGCAGTTCTTC. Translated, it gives CASSPRGGQGNEQFF.

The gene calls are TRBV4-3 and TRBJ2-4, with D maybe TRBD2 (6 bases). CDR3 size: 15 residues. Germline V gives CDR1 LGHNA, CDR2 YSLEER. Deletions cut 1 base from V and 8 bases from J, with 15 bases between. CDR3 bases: TGCGCCAGCAGCCAAGCGGGCCGCACGGGGGACATTCAGTACTTC. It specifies CASSQAGRTGDIQYF.

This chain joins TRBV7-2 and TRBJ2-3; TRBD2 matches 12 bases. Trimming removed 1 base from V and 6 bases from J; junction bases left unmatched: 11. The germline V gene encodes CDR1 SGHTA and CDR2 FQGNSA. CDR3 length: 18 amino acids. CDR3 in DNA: TGTGCCAGCAGCTTAGGGATGACTAGCGGGGGCCCCTATGATACGCAGTATTTT. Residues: CASSLGMTSGGPYDTQYF.

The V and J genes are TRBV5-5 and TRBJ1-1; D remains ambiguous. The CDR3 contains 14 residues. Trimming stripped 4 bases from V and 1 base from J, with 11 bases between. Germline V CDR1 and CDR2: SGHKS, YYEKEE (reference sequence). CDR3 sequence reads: CASSPVVRNTEAFF. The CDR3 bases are TGTGCCAGCAGCCCTGTGGTGCGGAACACTGAAGCTTTCTTT.

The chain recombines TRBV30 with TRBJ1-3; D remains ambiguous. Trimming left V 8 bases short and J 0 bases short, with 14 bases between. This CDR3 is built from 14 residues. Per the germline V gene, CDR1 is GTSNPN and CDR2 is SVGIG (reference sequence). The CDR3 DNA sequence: TGTGCCGCCCCTCATATGAGCTCTGGAAACACCATATATTTT. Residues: CAAPHMSSGNTIYF.

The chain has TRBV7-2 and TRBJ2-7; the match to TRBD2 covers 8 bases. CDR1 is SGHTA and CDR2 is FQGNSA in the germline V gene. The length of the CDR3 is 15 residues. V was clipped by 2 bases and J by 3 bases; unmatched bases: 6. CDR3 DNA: TGTGCCAGCAGCTTAAAGGTGAGCGGGAGCTACGAGCAGTACTTC. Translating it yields CASSLKVSGSYEQYF.

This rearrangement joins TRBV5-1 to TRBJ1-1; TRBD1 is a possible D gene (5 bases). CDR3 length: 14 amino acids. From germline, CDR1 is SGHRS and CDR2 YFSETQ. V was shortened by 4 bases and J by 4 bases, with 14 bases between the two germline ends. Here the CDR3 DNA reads TGCGCCAGCAGCGAACTTATGGGGGGCACTGAAGCTTTCTTT. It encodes CASSELMGGTEAFF.

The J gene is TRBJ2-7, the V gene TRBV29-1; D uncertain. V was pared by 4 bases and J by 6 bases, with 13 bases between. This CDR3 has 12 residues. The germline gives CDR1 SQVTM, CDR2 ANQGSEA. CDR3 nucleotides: TGCAGCGTTGCCGTGAGTTCGGGCGAGCAGTACTTC. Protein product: CSVAVSSGEQYF.

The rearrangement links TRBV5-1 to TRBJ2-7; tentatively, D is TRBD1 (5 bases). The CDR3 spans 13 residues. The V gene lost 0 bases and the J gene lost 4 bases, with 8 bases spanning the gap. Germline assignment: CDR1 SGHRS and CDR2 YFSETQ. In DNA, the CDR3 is TGCGCCAGCAGCTTGGGACAGCTATACGAGCAGTACTTC. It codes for CASSLGQLYEQYF.

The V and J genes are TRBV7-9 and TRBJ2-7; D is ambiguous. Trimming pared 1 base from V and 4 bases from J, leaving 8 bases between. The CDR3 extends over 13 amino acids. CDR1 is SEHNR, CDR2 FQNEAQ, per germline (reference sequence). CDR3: CASSLVNEYEQYF. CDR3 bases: TGTGCCAGCAGCTTAGTGAACGAGTACGAGCAGTACTTC. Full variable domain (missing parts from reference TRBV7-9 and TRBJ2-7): DTGVSQNPRHKITKRGQNVTFRCDPISEHNRLYWYRQTLGQGPEFLTYFQNEAQLEKSRLLSDRFSAERPKGSFSTLEIQRTEQGDSAMYLCASSLVNEYEQYFGPGTRLTVT.

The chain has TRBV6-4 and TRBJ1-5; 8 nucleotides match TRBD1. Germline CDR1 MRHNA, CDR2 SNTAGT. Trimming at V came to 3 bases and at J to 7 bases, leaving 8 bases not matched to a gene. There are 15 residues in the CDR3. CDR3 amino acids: CASSEEPGGGQPQHF. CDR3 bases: TGTGCCAGCAGTGAAGAGCCAGGGGGCGGACAGCCCCAGCATTTT.